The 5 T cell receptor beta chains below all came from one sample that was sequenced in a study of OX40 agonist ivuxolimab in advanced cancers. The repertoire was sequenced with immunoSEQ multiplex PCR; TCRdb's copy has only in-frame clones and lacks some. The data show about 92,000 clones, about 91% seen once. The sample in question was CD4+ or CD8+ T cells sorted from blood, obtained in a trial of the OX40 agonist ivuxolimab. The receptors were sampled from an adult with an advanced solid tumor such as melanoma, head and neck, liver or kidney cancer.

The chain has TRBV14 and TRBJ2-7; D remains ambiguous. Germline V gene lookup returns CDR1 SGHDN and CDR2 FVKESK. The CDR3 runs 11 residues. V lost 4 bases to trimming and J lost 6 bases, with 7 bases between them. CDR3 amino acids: CASSRTAEQYF. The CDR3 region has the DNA TGTGCCAGCAGCCGAACCGCCGAGCAGTACTTC.

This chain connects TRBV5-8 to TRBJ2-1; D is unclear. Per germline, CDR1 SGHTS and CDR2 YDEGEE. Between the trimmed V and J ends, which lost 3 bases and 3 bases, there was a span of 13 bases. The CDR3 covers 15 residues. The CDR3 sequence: CASSYDGLGYNEQFF. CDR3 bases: TGTGCCAGCAGCTACGACGGTTTGGGCTACAATGAGCAGTTCTTC.

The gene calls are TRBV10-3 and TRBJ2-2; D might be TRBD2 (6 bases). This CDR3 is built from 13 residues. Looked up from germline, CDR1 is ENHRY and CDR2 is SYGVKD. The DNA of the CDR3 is TGTCCCAGGAGGGGTCTTAGCACCGGGGAGCTGTTTTTT. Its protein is CPRRGLSTGELFF.

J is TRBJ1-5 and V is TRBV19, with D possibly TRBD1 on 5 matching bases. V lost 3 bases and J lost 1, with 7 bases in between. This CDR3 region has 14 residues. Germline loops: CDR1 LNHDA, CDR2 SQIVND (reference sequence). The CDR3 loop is CASSIYRSNQPQHF. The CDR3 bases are TGTGCCAGTAGTATCTACAGGAGCAATCAGCCCCAGCATTTT.

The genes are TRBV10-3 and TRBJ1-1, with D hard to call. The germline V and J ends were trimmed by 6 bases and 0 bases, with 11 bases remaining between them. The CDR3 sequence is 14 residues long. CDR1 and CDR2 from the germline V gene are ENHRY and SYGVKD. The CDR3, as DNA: TGTGCCATCAGAAACCCACCCTTGAACACTGAAGCTTTCTTT. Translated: CAIRNPPLNTEAFF.